This T cell receptor beta chain was identified during a study of cytomegalovirus exposure and HLA in healthy donors. Study-level results: Presence/absence analyses assumed roughly uniform sequencing depth across donors.

A remark on this clone: What it recognizes is unknown.

Germline CDR1 and CDR2: SGHDT and YYEEEE. The CDR3 runs to 15 residues. V dropped 4 bases and J dropped 4; count of bases not matched to a gene: 5. Use of 60 Vbeta and 13 Jbeta primers characterized the PCR. This table comes from immunoSEQ multiplex PCR, and its TCRdb copy is limited to in-frame clones, with some not included. The sample lists 100,000 to 150,000 clones, about 74% occurring once. The sequenced sample was PBMCs. The receptor was derived from a male donor in good health and CMV-seronegative. The genes are TRBV5-6 and TRBJ1-4; 9 nucleotides align to TRBD1. The DNA of the CDR3 is TGTGCCAGCAGCCCACAGGGGGCGCGTAATGAAAAACTGTTTTTT. Translation: CASSPQGARNEKLFF. The full variable domain, in which reference TRBV5-6 and TRBJ1-4 provide the parts outside the CDR3, is DAGVTQSPTHLIKTRGQQVTLRCSPKSGHDTVSWYQQALGQGPQFIFQYYEEEERQRGNFPDRFSGHQFPNYSSELNVNALLLGDSALYLCASSPQGARNEKLFFGSGTQLSVL.